The 9 T cell receptor beta chains given below trace back to one sample, sequenced in a study of Graves' ophthalmopathy and Graves' hyperthyroidism. The study amplified TCR beta CDR3 regions using RNA transcripts. A first-round RT-PCR used HTBI primers, followed by a second-round multiplex PCR. TCRdb processed the multiplex PCR reads anew with MiXCR; each CDR3 protein has one entry. Of over 150,000 distinct CDR3 sequences in the sample, approximately 40% are singletons; the top ten hold approximately 6.3%. Sequences were obtained from peripheral blood. The receptors originated from a woman aged 35 to 49 with Graves' ophthalmopathy.

This clonotype was counted at least ten times. The chain employs TRBV12-3 or TRBV12-4 and TRBJ1-1; D not resolved. This CDR3 has 15 residues. Trimming pared 9 bases from V and 0 bases from J, leaving 17 bases between. The CDR3, as DNA: TGTGCCAGTTCCAACGCAGGAAGCATGAACACTGAAGCTTTCTTT. This sequence encodes CASSNAGSMNTEAFF.

The V call is TRBV20-1, the J call TRBJ1-1; TRBD1 is a possible D gene (5 bases). CDR1 is DFQATT, CDR2 SNEGSKA, per germline (reference sequence). V lost 5 bases to trimming and J lost 1 base, with 17 bases between them. This CDR3 comprises 15 residues. The CDR3 sequence is CSAPDSNGGNTEAFF. CDR3 DNA sequence: TGCAGTGCTCCAGACAGTAACGGGGGGAACACTGAAGCTTTCTTT.

The chain recombines TRBV15 with TRBJ2-5, with 7 bases matching TRBD1. V gave up 3 bases and J gave up 5 bases; unmatched junction bases: 9. Germline V lookup: CDR1 LNHNV, CDR2 YYDKDF (reference sequence). This CDR3 spans 15 amino acids. The DNA for the CDR3 is TGTGCCACCAGCAGCGGTAGGGGGCGTGCGGAGACCCAGTACTTC. Protein: CATSSGRGRAETQYF.

Many counts were recorded for this clonotype. This chain connects TRBV15 to TRBJ2-2; unclear D gene. Looked up from germline, CDR1 is LNHNV and CDR2 is YYDKDF (reference sequence). The ends were cut back, 0 bases at V and 5 bases at J, with 7 bases in the middle. The CDR3 covers 14 residues. The chain's CDR3 is CATSRDLLTGELFF. As DNA, the CDR3 is TGTGCCACCAGCAGAGATCTTCTGACCGGGGAGCTGTTTTTT.

This clonotype was observed many times. The chain joins TRBV12-3 or TRBV12-4 to TRBJ1-1; a weak D match, TRBD1 (5 bases). Trimming shortened V by 6 bases and J by 5 bases, and 16 bases separated the two germline ends. The CDR3 is 14 residues long. The CDR3 loop is CASRATSRGTEAFF. The CDR3 nucleotides read TGTGCCAGCAGAGCCACCTCAAGGGGAACTGAAGCTTTCTTT.

The sample holds a few counts of this clonotype. The rearrangement links TRBV12-3 or TRBV12-4 to TRBJ2-5, with TRBD2 identical over 10 bases. The CDR3 totals 15 residues. V shed 8 bases and J 3 bases; nucleotides not matched to a gene: 9. The CDR3 DNA reads as TGTGCCAGCTCCCCCGGGACTAGCGAGGAAGAGACCCAGTACTTC. This codes for CASSPGTSEEETQYF.

This clonotype showed up many times. V is TRBV27 and J is TRBJ2-5, with D possibly TRBD1 on 7 matching bases. Per the germline V gene, CDR1 is MNHEY and CDR2 is SMNVEV (reference sequence). The CDR3 is 14 residues long. Trimming stripped 11 bases from V and 0 bases from J, with 16 bases between. The DNA for the CDR3 is TGTGCCTCCACCGGGGGACAGCACCAAGAGACCCAGTACTTC. It codes for CASTGGQHQETQYF.

This clonotype was observed a handful of times. CDR3 DNA: TGTGCCACCAAGTCCGGGACTAGCGGGAACGCAGAGACCCAGTACTTC. The encoded protein is CATKSGTSGNAETQYF. The chain couples TRBV24-1 to TRBJ2-5, with 13 positions matching TRBD2. This CDR3 has 16 amino acids. V lost 8 bases, J lost 4 bases, and 9 bases stayed unmatched. Germline CDR1 reads KGHDR; CDR2 reads SFDVKD.

The sample holds many counts of this clonotype. CDR3: CAISGIPSETQYF. The CDR3 DNA is TGTGCCATCAGCGGGATACCTTCGGAGACCCAGTACTTC. The gene calls are TRBV10-3 and TRBJ2-5; possibly TRBD2 for D (5 bases). The CDR3 runs to 13 residues. Trimming cost V 6 bases and J 5 bases, with 13 bases left between them. The V gene's germline CDR1 is ENHRY and CDR2 SYGVKD.